This record covers a single TCR beta chain. Its antigen is currently unknown. This specimen comes from a study of beta chain features in type 1 diabetes. Study-wide context: There were around 110 million sorted cells examined across all samples. Study-wide results and caveats: Type 1 diabetes patients had TCRB CDR3s that were shorter (moderately but significantly so) in all four CD4+ subsets. For type 1 diabetes patients, VDJ junctions showed fewer insertions and more deletions.

V trimming: 5 bases; J trimming: 7 bases; junction bases outside the gene matches: 13. Germline assignment: CDR1 SGDLS and CDR2 YYNGEE. This CDR3 has 17 residues. Sequenced material consisted of expressed TCRB transcripts (all of the isolated RNA was reverse transcribed). Repertoires were generated with immunoSEQ multiplex PCR, while TCRdb's copy carries only in-frame clones and drops some. The data contain 130,000 to 150,000 clones, nearly 50% of them singletons. Sampling consisted of one heparinised blood draw per donor, averaging approximately 100 mL. The origin of this receptor is a man younger than 35 in good health. The sample taken for sequencing was Tregs from blood. The V gene is TRBV9, the J gene TRBJ2-1, with 12 bases lining up with TRBD2. CDR3: CASSPTVRTSGANEQFF. The CDR3 DNA follows: TGTGCCAGCAGTCCAACAGTACGGACTAGCGGGGCAAATGAGCAGTTCTTC.